These T cell receptor beta chains were read from a single sample in a study of cytomegalovirus exposure and HLA in healthy donors. This table comes from immunoSEQ multiplex PCR, and its TCRdb copy is limited to in-frame clones, with some not included. The sample lists 150,000 or so clones; around three quarters were seen once. Material for sequencing was PBMCs. The receptors come from a male donor in good health and CMV-seropositive. Both conserved end residues are part of each CDR3. A D gene is named only where the DNA matches it firmly.

D	length	V	J	CDR3	DNA
NA	16	TRBV7-2	TRBJ1-1	CASSSPGRGMNTEAFF	TGTGCCAGCAGCTCCCCCGGGAGGGGCATGAACACTGAAGCTTTCTTT
TRBD1	18	TRBV28	TRBJ1-4	CASSSIYRGSMWNEKLFF	TGTGCCAGCAGTTCCATTTACAGGGGGTCAATGTGGAATGAAAAACTGTTTTTT
NA	13	TRBV5-5	TRBJ1-4	CASSTSPGERLFF	TGTGCCAGCAGCACCAGTCCGGGGGAGAGGCTGTTTTTT
NA	13	TRBV5-5	TRBJ1-2	CASSVEAGYGYTF	TGTGCCAGCAGCGTGGAAGCTGGCTATGGCTACACCTTC
TRBD2	16	TRBV28	TRBJ2-7	CASSSLRTSGSYEQYF	TGTGCCAGCAGTTCCCTCCGGACTAGCGGGAGTTACGAGCAGTACTTC
TRBD1	17	TRBV9	TRBJ2-1	CASSPYSTGFAYNEQFF	TGTGCCAGCAGCCCCTATTCGACAGGGTTTGCCTACAATGAGCAGTTCTTC
TRBD1	15	TRBV15	TRBJ2-7	CATSRTGQGQYEQYF	TGTGCCACCAGCAGAACGGGACAGGGGCAATACGAGCAGTACTTC
TRBD1	16	TRBV19	TRBJ1-6	CASSYPGQGSNSPLHF	TGTGCCAGTAGTTACCCGGGACAGGGTTCTAATTCACCCCTCCACTTT
TRBD2	17	TRBV29-1	TRBJ2-1	CSVVAGTSGRGLNEQFF	TGCAGCGTCGTCGCCGGGACTAGCGGGAGGGGATTGAATGAGCAGTTCTTC
NA	15	TRBV7-9	TRBJ2-5	CASSAPRAARETQYF	TGTGCCAGCAGCGCGCCCAGGGCGGCGCGAGAGACCCAGTACTTC
NA	13	TRBV9	TRBJ1-2	CASSVVDRGGYTF	TGTGCCAGCAGCGTAGTAGATCGGGGTGGCTACACCTTC
TRBD1	16	TRBV7-9	TRBJ2-4	CASSSDRGLAKNIQYF	TGTGCCAGCAGCTCCGACAGGGGACTAGCCAAAAACATTCAGTACTTC
NA	15	TRBV14	TRBJ2-7	CASSRGGGAHYEQYF	TGTGCCAGCAGCCGGGGTGGGGGGGCCCACTACGAGCAGTACTTC